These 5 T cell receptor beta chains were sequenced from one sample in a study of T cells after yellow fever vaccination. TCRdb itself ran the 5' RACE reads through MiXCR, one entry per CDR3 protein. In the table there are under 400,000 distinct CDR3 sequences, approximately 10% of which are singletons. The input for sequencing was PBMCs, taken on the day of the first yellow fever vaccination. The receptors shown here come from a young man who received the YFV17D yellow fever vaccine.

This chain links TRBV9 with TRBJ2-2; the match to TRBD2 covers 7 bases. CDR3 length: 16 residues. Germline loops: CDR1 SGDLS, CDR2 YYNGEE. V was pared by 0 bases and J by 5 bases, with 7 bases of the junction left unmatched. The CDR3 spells CASSVVPSGRTGELFF. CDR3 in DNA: TGTGCCAGCAGCGTAGTCCCTAGCGGTAGGACCGGGGAGCTGTTTTTT.

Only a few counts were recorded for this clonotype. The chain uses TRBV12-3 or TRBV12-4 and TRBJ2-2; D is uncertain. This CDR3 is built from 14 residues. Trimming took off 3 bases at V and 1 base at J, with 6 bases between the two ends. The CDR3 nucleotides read TGTGCCAGCAGTTTTTTGGGGAACACCGGGGAGCTGTTTTTT. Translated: CASSFLGNTGELFF.

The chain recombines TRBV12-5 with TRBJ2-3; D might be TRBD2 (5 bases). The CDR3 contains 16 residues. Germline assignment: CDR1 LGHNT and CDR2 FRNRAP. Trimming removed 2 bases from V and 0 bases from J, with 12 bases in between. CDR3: CASGLPLEASTDTQYF. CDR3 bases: TGTGCTAGTGGTTTGCCACTGGAGGCTAGCACAGATACGCAGTATTTT.

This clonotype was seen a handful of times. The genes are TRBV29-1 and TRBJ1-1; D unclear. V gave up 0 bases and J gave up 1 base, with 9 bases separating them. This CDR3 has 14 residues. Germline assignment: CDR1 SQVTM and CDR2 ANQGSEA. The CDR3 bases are TGCAGCGTTGAAGATCGACTCGGGAACACTGAAGCTTTCTTT. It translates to CSVEDRLGNTEAFF.

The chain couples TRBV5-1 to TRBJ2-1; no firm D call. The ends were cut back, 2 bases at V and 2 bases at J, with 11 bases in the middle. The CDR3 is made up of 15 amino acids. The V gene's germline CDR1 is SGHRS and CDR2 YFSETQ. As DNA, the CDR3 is TGCGCCAGCAGCTTCGGGCTTTTGGCCTACAATGAGCAGTTCTTC. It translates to CASSFGLLAYNEQFF.